The TCR beta chain under discussion was sequenced for a study of cytomegalovirus exposure and HLA in healthy donors. Study-level findings and limits: HLA-A and HLA-B allele assignments for most subjects were reportedly predicted accurately using TCR beta sequences. Using the classifier, cytomegalovirus status was reportedly diagnosed with high specificity and sensitivity.

Trimming shortened V by 0 bases and J by 3 bases, and 13 bases separated the two germline ends. The V gene's germline CDR1 is SGHRS and CDR2 YFSETQ. This CDR3 is 17 amino acids long. For this clone: The antigen is not known.

The PCR had 60 Vbeta and 13 Jbeta primers. TCRdb's copy holds only in-frame clones and misses some; the assay was immunoSEQ multiplex PCR. The sample contains over 150,000 clones, about 71% of which appear only once. Healthy bone marrow donors supplied every sample. Sequences were obtained from PBMCs. The clonotype was recovered from a woman aged 25 to 39 in good health and CMV-seronegative. V is TRBV5-1 and J is TRBJ1-6; perhaps TRBD1 as D (6 bases). The CDR3 DNA reads as TGCGCCAGCAGCTTGGCACACAGGGTGAACTATAATTCACCCCTCCACTTT. Encoded protein: CASSLAHRVNYNSPLHF.